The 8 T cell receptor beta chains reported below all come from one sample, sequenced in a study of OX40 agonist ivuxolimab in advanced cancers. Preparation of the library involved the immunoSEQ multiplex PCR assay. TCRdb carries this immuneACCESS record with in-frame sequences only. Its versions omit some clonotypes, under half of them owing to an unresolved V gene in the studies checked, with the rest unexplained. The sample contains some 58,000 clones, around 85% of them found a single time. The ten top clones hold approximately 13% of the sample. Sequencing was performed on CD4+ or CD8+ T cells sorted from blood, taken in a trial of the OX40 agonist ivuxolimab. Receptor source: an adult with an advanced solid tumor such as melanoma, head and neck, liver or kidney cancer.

CDR3 in amino acids: CASSYTQRSYGYTF. The DNA for the CDR3 is TGTGCCAGCAGTTACACTCAAAGGTCCTATGGCTACACCTTC. The chain links TRBV6-5 to TRBJ1-2; no reliable D call. The germline V and J ends were trimmed by 2 bases and 4 bases, with 11 bases remaining between them. The germline gives CDR1 MNHEY, CDR2 SVGAGI. The length of the CDR3 is 14 residues.

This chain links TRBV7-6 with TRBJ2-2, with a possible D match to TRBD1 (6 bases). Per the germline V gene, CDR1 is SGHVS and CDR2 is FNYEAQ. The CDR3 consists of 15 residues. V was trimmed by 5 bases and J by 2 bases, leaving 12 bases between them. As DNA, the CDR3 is TGTGCCAGCAGCCGTTCACAGGGAAACACCGGGGAGCTGTTTTTT. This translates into CASSRSQGNTGELFF. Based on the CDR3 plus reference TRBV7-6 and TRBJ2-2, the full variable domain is GAGVSQSPRYKVTKRGQDVALRCDPISGHVSLYWYRQALGQGPEFLTYFNYEAQQDKSGLPNDRFSAERPEGSISTLTIQRTEQRDSAMYRCASSRSQGNTGELFFGEGSRLTVL.

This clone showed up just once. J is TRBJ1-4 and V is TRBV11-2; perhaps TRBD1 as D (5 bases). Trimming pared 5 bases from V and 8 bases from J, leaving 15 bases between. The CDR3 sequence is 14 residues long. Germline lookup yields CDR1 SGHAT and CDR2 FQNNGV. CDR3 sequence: CASSPGQKREKLFF. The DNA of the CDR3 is TGTGCCAGCAGCCCTGGACAAAAAAGGGAAAAACTGTTTTTT.

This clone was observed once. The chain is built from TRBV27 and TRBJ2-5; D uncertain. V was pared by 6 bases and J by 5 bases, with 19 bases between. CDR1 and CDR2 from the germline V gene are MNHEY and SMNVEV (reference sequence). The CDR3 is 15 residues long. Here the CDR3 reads CASSPRMEWIETQYF. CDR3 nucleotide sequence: TGTGCCAGCAGCCCTCGTATGGAGTGGATTGAGACCCAGTACTTC.

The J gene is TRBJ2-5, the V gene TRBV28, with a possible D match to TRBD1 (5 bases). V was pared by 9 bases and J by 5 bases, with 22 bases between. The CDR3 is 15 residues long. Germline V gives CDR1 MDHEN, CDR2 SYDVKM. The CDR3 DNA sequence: TGTGCCAGTACCCCCAGTGGTGGGGCGAGGGAGACCCAGTACTTC. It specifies CASTPSGGARETQYF.

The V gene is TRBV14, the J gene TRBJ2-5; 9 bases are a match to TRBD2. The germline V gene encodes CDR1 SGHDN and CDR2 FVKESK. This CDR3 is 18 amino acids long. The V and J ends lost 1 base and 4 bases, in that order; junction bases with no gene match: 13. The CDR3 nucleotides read TGTGCCAGCAGCCAAGCAGTGGGCGGTAGCGGGAGAAGAGAGACCCAGTACTTC. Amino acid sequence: CASSQAVGGSGRRETQYF.

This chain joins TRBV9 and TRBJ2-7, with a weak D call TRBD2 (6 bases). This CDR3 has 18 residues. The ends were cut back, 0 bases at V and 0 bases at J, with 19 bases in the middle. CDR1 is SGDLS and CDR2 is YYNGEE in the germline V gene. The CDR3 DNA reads TGTGCCAGCAGCGTAGGGGCAGGCCACGGGACTTACTCCTACGAGCAGTACTTC. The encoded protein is CASSVGAGHGTYSYEQYF.

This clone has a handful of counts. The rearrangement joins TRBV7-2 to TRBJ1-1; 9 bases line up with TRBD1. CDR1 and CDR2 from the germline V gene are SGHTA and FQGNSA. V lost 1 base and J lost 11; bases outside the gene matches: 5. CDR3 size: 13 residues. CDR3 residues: CASSLGRDRAAFF. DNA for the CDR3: TGTGCCAGCAGCTTAGGTAGGGACAGGGCGGCTTTCTTT.